This TCR beta chain was found in a study of Graves' ophthalmopathy and Graves' hyperthyroidism. Study-wide context: The stable label applied to hyperthyroidism with no ophthalmopathy within 18 months of follow-up. Whole-study findings and limits: Discriminating ophthalmopathy from stable hyperthyroidism, a 13-signature model attained a sensitivity of under 90% and a specificity of 80% to 82%. The model predicted progression of ophthalmopathy with a sensitivity of roughly 66%, and its specificity was about 73%.

RNA served as the template for amplifying TCR beta CDR3 regions. A first-round RT-PCR used HTBI primers, followed by a second-round multiplex PCR. Using its own MiXCR run on the multiplex PCR reads, TCRdb lists one record per CDR3 protein. The data show some 1.1 million distinct CDR3 sequences, with 36% seen just once and roughly 10% held by the top ten. Trimming took 3 bases from V and 6 from J, leaving 11 bases between them. Germline V CDR1 and CDR2: SEHNR, FQNEAQ (reference sequence). This CDR3 comprises 14 residues. No donor had other autoimmune disease, uncontrolled infection, pregnancy or lactation. Note on this clonotype: Its antigen is unidentified.

This clonotype was sampled from an adult man with Graves' hyperthyroidism. Sequenced: peripheral blood or thyroid tissue (not recorded which). This chain connects TRBV7-9 to TRBJ2-2, with TRBD2 as a possible D gene (6 bases). CDR3 sequence reads: CASSLGWGAGELFF. CDR3 sequence (DNA): TGTGCCAGCAGCTTGGGCTGGGGGGCCGGGGAGCTGTTTTTT.